Listed below are T cell receptor beta chains from one sample, sequenced in a study of cytotoxic CD8 clonotypes in ibrutinib-treated CLL. The data were produced by immunoSEQ multiplex PCR, yet TCRdb's version contains in-frame clones alone and is incomplete. Seen here are 250,000 to 350,000 clones, less than 85% observed once, and the top ten hold approximately 5.6%. Specimen: PBMCs, collected at disease progression, from a patient treated with ibrutinib. These receptors were taken from a human donor with chronic lymphocytic leukemia. Both conserved end residues are part of each CDR3. Fields, in order: clone size, J gene, D gene, V gene, CDR3 DNA, CDR3 protein. A D gene is named only where the DNA matches it firmly. Clone sizes are given selectively: once, few, many, or a class where the clone is expanded.

size: NA; J: TRBJ2-7; D: NA; V: TRBV2; DNA: TGTGCCAGTCGGGATCTAAGCTCCTACGAGCAGTACTTC; CDR3: CASRDLSSYEQYF
size: NA; J: TRBJ1-4; D: NA; V: TRBV2; DNA: TGTGCCACGAGAGTACTTAATGAAAAACTGTTTTTT; CDR3: CATRVLNEKLFF
size: NA; J: TRBJ2-7; D: NA; V: TRBV5-6; DNA: TGTGCCAGCAGCTTGTTGGACTCTGGCTACGAGCAGTACTTC; CDR3: CASSLLDSGYEQYF
size: NA; J: TRBJ1-1; D: NA; V: TRBV11-2; DNA: TGTGCCAGCAGCTTTCGGACGGACGGTAGGACTGAAGCTTTCTTT; CDR3: CASSFRTDGRTEAFF
size: NA; J: TRBJ2-7; D: TRBD1; V: TRBV6-6; DNA: TGTGCCAGCAGGGGAACAGGGGGCCCGCCCTACGAGCAGTACTTC; CDR3: CASRGTGGPPYEQYF
size: NA; J: TRBJ2-3; D: TRBD2; V: TRBV19; DNA: TGTGCCAGTAGTATAGAGGGCGGGAGAGGAACAGATACGCAGTATTTT; CDR3: CASSIEGGRGTDTQYF
size: NA; J: TRBJ2-1; D: TRBD1; V: TRBV28; DNA: TGTGCCAGCAGTGCGCCGGACAGGAGCTCCTACAATGAGCAGTTCTTC; CDR3: CASSAPDRSSYNEQFF
size: NA; J: TRBJ2-7; D: NA; V: TRBV14; DNA: TGTGCCAGCAGCGTTGGAGGGTCCGAGCAGTACTTC; CDR3: CASSVGGSEQYF
size: NA; J: TRBJ2-7; D: NA; V: TRBV10-2; DNA: TGCGCCAGCAGGGACGGAACCTACGAGCAGTACTTC; CDR3: CASRDGTYEQYF
size: once; J: TRBJ2-5; D: TRBD2; V: TRBV6-5; DNA: TGTGCCAGCAGTTCCACTAGCGGGGGGGAACAAGAGACCCAGTACTTC; CDR3: CASSSTSGGEQETQYF
size: NA; J: TRBJ2-6; D: NA; V: TRBV18; DNA: TGTGCCAGCTCAATCCAGGGTTCTGGGGCCAACGTCCTGACTTTC; CDR3: CASSIQGSGANVLTF
size: NA; J: TRBJ2-1; D: TRBD2; V: TRBV28; DNA: TGTGCCAGCAGTTTCTGGCGGGAGCTTGAGCAGTTCTTC; CDR3: CASSFWRELEQFF
size: NA; J: TRBJ2-3; D: NA; V: TRBV25-1; DNA: TGTGCCAGCAGTCCAGTGCGCGGGTGGACAGATACGCAGTATTTT; CDR3: CASSPVRGWTDTQYF
size: NA; J: TRBJ1-1; D: NA; V: TRBV19; DNA: TGTGCCAGTAGGCACCGTACTGAAGCTTTCTTT; CDR3: CASRHRTEAFF
size: NA; J: TRBJ1-6; D: NA; V: TRBV13; DNA: TGTGCCAGCAGCTTTGGGCGATCACCCCTCCACTTT; CDR3: CASSFGRSPLHF
size: NA; J: TRBJ2-7; D: TRBD1; V: TRBV7-3; DNA: TGTGCCAGCAGGATGACAGGGTCCAGAGGCGAGCAGTACTTC; CDR3: CASRMTGSRGEQYF
size: NA; J: TRBJ1-1; D: NA; V: TRBV7-6; DNA: TGTGCCAGCAGCTTGGGACCCTCGAACACTGAAGCTTTCTTT; CDR3: CASSLGPSNTEAFF
size: NA; J: TRBJ2-1; D: NA; V: TRBV10-3; DNA: TGTGCCATCAGTGGGGCGGGTTACAATGAGCAGTTCTTC; CDR3: CAISGAGYNEQFF
size: NA; J: TRBJ2-2; D: NA; V: TRBV6-1; DNA: TGTGCCAGCAGCGCCAACCAGGGTTCCGGGGAGCTGTTTTTT; CDR3: CASSANQGSGELFF
size: NA; J: TRBJ1-2; D: TRBD1; V: TRBV23-1; DNA: TGCGCCAGCAGTCCCTGCCCCCTCCGGGACAGTTATGGCTACACCTTC; CDR3: CASSPCPLRDSYGYTF
size: NA; J: TRBJ2-1; D: TRBD2; V: TRBV15; DNA: TGTGCCACCAGCCCGGGGGGGGGTTCGTACAATGAGCAGTTCTTC; CDR3: CATSPGGGSYNEQFF
size: NA; J: TRBJ2-7; D: TRBD2; V: TRBV28; DNA: TGTGCCAGCACATTAATCGGACTAGCGGGAATCGGCGAGCAGTACTTC; CDR3: CASTLIGLAGIGEQYF
size: NA; J: TRBJ2-2; D: TRBD2; V: TRBV18; DNA: TGTGCCAGCTCACTACTCACTAGCGGCAACACCGGGGAGCTGTTTTTT; CDR3: CASSLLTSGNTGELFF
size: few; J: TRBJ2-3; D: TRBD1; V: TRBV11-3; DNA: TGTGCCAGCAGTTCATCACCGGGACAGGGGCGGGCAGATACGCAGTATTTT; CDR3: CASSSSPGQGRADTQYF
size: NA; J: TRBJ1-6; D: NA; V: TRBV6-6; DNA: TGTGCCAGCGGCGAAGGGCCCTATAATTCACCCCTCCACTTT; CDR3: CASGEGPYNSPLHF
size: NA; J: TRBJ1-3; D: NA; V: TRBV4-1; DNA: TGCGCCAGCAGCCTTACAGGGAACTCTGGAAACACCATATATTTT; CDR3: CASSLTGNSGNTIYF
size: NA; J: TRBJ1-1; D: NA; V: TRBV4-1; DNA: TGCGCCAGCAGCCAAGCCCCGACAGGACTGAACACTGAAGCTTTCTTT; CDR3: CASSQAPTGLNTEAFF
size: NA; J: TRBJ2-7; D: NA; V: TRBV21-1; DNA: TGTGCCAGCAGCACACCCGGACAGGGAAAGGACGAGCAGTACTTC; CDR3: CASSTPGQGKDEQYF
size: few; J: TRBJ2-1; D: NA; V: TRBV25-1; DNA: TGTGCCAGCCAAGCAGGGTGGGTCGACGAGCAGTTCTTC; CDR3: CASQAGWVDEQFF
size: NA; J: TRBJ1-3; D: NA; V: TRBV2; DNA: TGTGCCAGTAGTGCATTGTTAAGGCCCATATATTTT; CDR3: CASSALLRPIYF
size: NA; J: TRBJ1-5; D: TRBD1; V: TRBV15; DNA: TGTGCCACCAGCGGGCAGGGGGTGACGTATCAGCCCCAGCATTTT; CDR3: CATSGQGVTYQPQHF
size: NA; J: TRBJ2-5; D: TRBD2; V: TRBV5-4; DNA: TGTGCCAGCTCCGGGACTAGCGGGAGTCGTCCATTATCCCAAGAGACCCAGTACTTC; CDR3: CASSGTSGSRPLSQETQYF
size: NA; J: TRBJ2-3; D: TRBD2; V: TRBV7-2; DNA: TGTGCCAGCAGCTTAGCTCTCCTAGCGGGCACAGATACGCAGTATTTT; CDR3: CASSLALLAGTDTQYF
size: NA; J: TRBJ2-7; D: NA; V: TRBV11-3; DNA: TGTGCCAGCAGCTTAGGGTCGGGCCTCGGGGAGGAGCAGTACTTC; CDR3: CASSLGSGLGEEQYF
size: once; J: TRBJ2-3; D: TRBD2; V: TRBV5-6; DNA: TGTGCCAGCAGCTTGGGACTAGCGGGAGCCACAGATACGCAGTATTTT; CDR3: CASSLGLAGATDTQYF
size: once; J: TRBJ2-1; D: NA; V: TRBV27; DNA: TGTGCCAGCAGTCAGGGACGGAGTTTTGAAGGGAGCTCCTACAATGAGCAGTTCTTC; CDR3: CASSQGRSFEGSSYNEQFF
size: NA; J: TRBJ2-4; D: NA; V: TRBV4-1; DNA: TGCGCCAGCAGCCACCCAGGGCAGGGATCTCATCAGTACTTC; CDR3: CASSHPGQGSHQYF
size: NA; J: TRBJ1-3; D: TRBD1; V: TRBV5-1; DNA: TGCGCCAGCAGCCGCGGACAGGATTACTCTGGAAACACCATATATTTT; CDR3: CASSRGQDYSGNTIYF
size: NA; J: TRBJ2-4; D: NA; V: TRBV5-4; DNA: TGTGCCAGCAGCTTGTGGGCCCCTGCCAAAAACATTCAGTACTTC; CDR3: CASSLWAPAKNIQYF
size: NA; J: TRBJ1-4; D: NA; V: TRBV5-4; DNA: TGTGCCAGCAGCTTGGGGGCAACTAATGAAAAACTGTTTTTT; CDR3: CASSLGATNEKLFF
size: NA; J: TRBJ2-7; D: NA; V: TRBV5-5; DNA: TGTGCCAGCAGCTTGCCGGGGGTCCCCGAGCAGTACTTC; CDR3: CASSLPGVPEQYF
size: NA; J: TRBJ2-7; D: NA; V: TRBV7-9; DNA: TGTGCCAGCAGCTTCGACAGATCCTACGAGCAGTACTTC; CDR3: CASSFDRSYEQYF
size: NA; J: TRBJ2-1; D: TRBD2; V: TRBV28; DNA: TGTGCCAGCAGTTTCGGATGGCGGACTAGCGGGGCTAATGAGCAGTTCTTC; CDR3: CASSFGWRTSGANEQFF
size: few; J: TRBJ1-2; D: NA; V: TRBV2; DNA: TGTGCCAGCAGTGACAACAGGCGGGCCCCCTATGGCTACACCTTC; CDR3: CASSDNRRAPYGYTF
size: NA; J: TRBJ1-2; D: TRBD1; V: TRBV15; DNA: TGTGCCACCAGCAGATCAGGGGGAGGGTATGGCTACACCTTC; CDR3: CATSRSGGGYGYTF
size: once; J: TRBJ1-2; D: NA; V: TRBV5-6; DNA: TGTGCCAGCAGCCTAGGAGGGCTCGGTTTTGTTAGTGGCTACACCTTC; CDR3: CASSLGGLGFVSGYTF
size: few; J: TRBJ2-7; D: TRBD2; V: TRBV4-1; DNA: TGCGCCAGCAGCCCGTTTGGGACTAGCACGGCCTACGAGCAGTACTTC; CDR3: CASSPFGTSTAYEQYF
size: NA; J: TRBJ1-1; D: TRBD1; V: TRBV9; DNA: TGTGCCAGCAGCGTAGGGGACAGAGGGGAGGCTTTCTTT; CDR3: CASSVGDRGEAFF
size: NA; J: TRBJ2-1; D: TRBD1; V: TRBV29-1; DNA: TGCAGCGCCGGGACAGGGCATTACAATGAGCAGTTCTTC; CDR3: CSAGTGHYNEQFF
size: few; J: TRBJ1-2; D: NA; V: TRBV18; DNA: TGTGCCAGCTCACCGGCTCTAGGTGGTGGCTATGGCTACACCTTC; CDR3: CASSPALGGGYGYTF
size: once; J: TRBJ2-1; D: TRBD1; V: TRBV7-9; DNA: TGTGCCAGCAGCCCTTGGGGACAGGGGTCCAATGAGCAGTTCTTC; CDR3: CASSPWGQGSNEQFF
size: NA; J: TRBJ2-7; D: TRBD1; V: TRBV15; DNA: TGTGCCACCAGCAGAGGTCCGGGACAGGGAACTCCCTACGAGCAGTACTTC; CDR3: CATSRGPGQGTPYEQYF
size: NA; J: TRBJ2-1; D: TRBD2; V: TRBV9; DNA: TGTGCCAGCAGCGTAGACCCCACTCTAGCGGATTCCTACAATGAGCAGTTCTTC; CDR3: CASSVDPTLADSYNEQFF
size: NA; J: TRBJ2-3; D: TRBD2; V: TRBV7-6; DNA: TGTGCCAGCAGCCCATCACTAGCGGGGGGCGTAGATACGCAGTATTTT; CDR3: CASSPSLAGGVDTQYF
size: NA; J: TRBJ2-2; D: TRBD2; V: TRBV28; DNA: TGTGCCAGCAGAGACAAGGGACTAGCTGCCGGGGAGCTGTTTTTT; CDR3: CASRDKGLAAGELFF
size: NA; J: TRBJ2-6; D: NA; V: TRBV10-1; DNA: TGCGCCAGCAGTGCCGCTTGGGCCAACGTCCTGACTTTC; CDR3: CASSAAWANVLTF
size: once; J: TRBJ2-7; D: NA; V: TRBV18; DNA: TGTGCCAGCTCAAACGGACATACCGCCTCCTACGAGCAGTACTTC; CDR3: CASSNGHTASYEQYF
size: NA; J: TRBJ1-6; D: NA; V: TRBV2; DNA: TGTGCCAGCAGTGAACTGGAGCGGGATAATTCACCCCTCCACTTT; CDR3: CASSELERDNSPLHF
size: NA; J: TRBJ2-4; D: NA; V: TRBV28; DNA: TGTGCCAGCAGTTCGGGAGTCAAAAACATTCAGTACTTC; CDR3: CASSSGVKNIQYF